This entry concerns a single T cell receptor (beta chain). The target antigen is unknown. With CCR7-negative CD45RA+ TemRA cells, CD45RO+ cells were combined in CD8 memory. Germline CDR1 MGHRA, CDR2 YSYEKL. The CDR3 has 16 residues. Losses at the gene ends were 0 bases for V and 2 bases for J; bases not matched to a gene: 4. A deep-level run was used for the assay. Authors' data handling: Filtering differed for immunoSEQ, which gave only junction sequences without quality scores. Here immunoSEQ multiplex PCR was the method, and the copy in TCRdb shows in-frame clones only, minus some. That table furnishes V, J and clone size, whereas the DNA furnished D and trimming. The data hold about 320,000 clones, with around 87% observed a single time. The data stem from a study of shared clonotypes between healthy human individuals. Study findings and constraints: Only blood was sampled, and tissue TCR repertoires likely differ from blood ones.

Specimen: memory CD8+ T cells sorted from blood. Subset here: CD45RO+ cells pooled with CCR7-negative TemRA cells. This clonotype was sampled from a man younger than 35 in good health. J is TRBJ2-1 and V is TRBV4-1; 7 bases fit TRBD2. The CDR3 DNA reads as TGCGCCAGCAGCCAAGATTTGAGCGGGGCCTACAATGAGCAGTTCTTC. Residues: CASSQDLSGAYNEQFF.